The 21 T cell receptor beta chains reported below all come from one sample, sequenced in a study of T cells in Graves' hyperthyroidism and ophthalmopathy. Amplification yielded TCR beta CDR3 regions, with RNA transcripts as the source. HTBI primers were the set used in a first-round RT-PCR of the TCR CDR3. TCRdb reprocessed the multiplex PCR reads via MiXCR and lists one record per CDR3 protein. Of about 290,000 distinct CDR3 sequences listed, about 16% were seen once; the top ten hold roughly 31%. The sample consisted of blood. Every receptor here comes from a woman in her 50s with Graves' hyperthyroidism that later progressed to Graves' ophthalmopathy.

This clonotype appeared many times. The chain combines TRBV2 with TRBJ2-7; 7 nucleotides agree with TRBD1. V lost 2 bases to trimming and J lost 0 bases; unmatched junction nucleotides: 7. Germline CDR1 and CDR2: SNHLY and FYNNEI. The CDR3 loop spans 16 amino acids. The CDR3 region is CASSEWAAGGSYEQYF. CDR3 DNA: TGTGCCAGCAGTGAATGGGCGGCAGGGGGCTCCTACGAGCAGTACTTC.

For this clonotype: One end of the junction fails to match germline, which may point to a read error. The chain recombines TRBV28 with TRBJ1-3; the match to TRBD1 covers 7 bases. CDR1 is MDHEN, CDR2 SYDVKM, per germline. The CDR3 totals 14 residues. The CDR3 DNA is TGTGCCAGCAGTTTTACAGGGGATGGAAACGCCATATATTTT. As protein: CASSFTGDGNAIYF.

The chain joins TRBV24-1 to TRBJ2-7; TRBD2 aligns across 7 bases. With 3 bases clipped from V and 5 bases from J, the junction kept 0 bases outside the gene matches. CDR3 length: 12 amino acids. CDR1 and CDR2 from the germline V gene are KGHDR and SFDVKD. DNA for the CDR3: TGTGCCACCAGTGATCGGGAGGACGAGCAGTACTTC. It is translated as CATSDREDEQYF.

This chain uses TRBV19 with TRBJ1-6, with D hard to call. V gave up 5 bases and J gave up 6 bases, with 11 bases separating them. This CDR3 region has 14 residues. CDR1 LNHDA and CDR2 SQIVND come from the germline V gene (reference sequence). The CDR3 bases are TGTGCCAGTAGTGCCAACAAGCTTAATTCACCCCTCCACTTT. Its protein product is CASSANKLNSPLHF.

This clonotype showed up many times. This chain links TRBV7-9 with TRBJ2-7, with 9 nucleotides matching TRBD2. The V and J ends lost 6 bases and 0 bases, in that order; junction bases with no gene match: 9. The CDR3 is 16 amino acids. The germline V gene has CDR1 SEHNR and CDR2 FQNEAQ (reference sequence). The CDR3 DNA reads as TGTGCCAGCAGACATTCCACTAGCGGGCACTCCTACGAGCAGTACTTC. This codes for CASRHSTSGHSYEQYF. The variable domain in full, completed from reference TRBV7-9 and TRBJ2-7, reads DTGVSQNPRHKITKRGQNVTFRCDPISEHNRLYWYRQTLGQGPEFLTYFQNEAQLEKSRLLSDRFSAERPKGSFSTLEIQRTEQGDSAMYLCASRHSTSGHSYEQYFGPGTRLTVT.

On this clonotype itself: A much larger clone differs from this one at a single base, so this may be a read error. The chain uses TRBV30 and TRBJ1-5; D not certain. Per the germline V gene, CDR1 is GTSNPN and CDR2 is SVGIG (reference sequence). Deletions cut 0 bases from V and 0 bases from J, with 9 bases between. This CDR3 is 15 amino acids long. This CDR3 reads CAWSVRGISNQPQHF. The CDR3 nucleotides read TGTGCCTGGAGTGTACGCGGGATTAGCAATCAGCCCCAGCATTTT. The entire variable domain, with the rest obtained from reference TRBV30 and TRBJ1-5, is as follows: SQTIHQWPATLVQPVGSPLSLECTVEGTSNPNLYWYRQAAGRGLQLLFYSVGIGQISSEVPQNLSASRPQDRQFILSSKKLLLSDSGFYLCAWSVRGISNQPQHFGDGTRLSIL.

Many counts were recorded for this clonotype. The chain employs TRBV5-1 and TRBJ2-1; 7 nucleotides align to TRBD2. Germline V gene lookup returns CDR1 SGHRS and CDR2 YFSETQ. CDR3 length: 14 residues. V lost 4 bases, J lost 4 bases, and 5 bases stayed unmatched. The DNA of the CDR3 is TGCGCCAGCAGCACCGGACTAGTATACAATGAGCAGTTCTTC. This translates into CASSTGLVYNEQFF.

This clonotype occurred many times. The rearrangement links TRBV11-1 to TRBJ2-1; 14 nucleotides line up with TRBD2. The CDR3 totals 17 residues. Germline CDR1 is SGHAT and CDR2 is FQDESV (reference sequence). The V segment lost 5 bases and the J segment 9 bases; nucleotides outside the gene matches: 12. For the CDR3, the DNA is TGTGCCAGCAGCCTGGGACTAGCGGGAGTAACGAGAGGTGAGCAGTTCTTC. It translates to CASSLGLAGVTRGEQFF.

The table lists this clonotype with a few counts. The chain has TRBV4-1 and TRBJ2-1; TRBD2 aligns across 11 bases. V dropped 1 base and J dropped 8; count of bases not matched to a gene: 10. Germline V CDR1 and CDR2: MGHRA, YSYEKL. The CDR3 length is 17 residues. The CDR3 region has the DNA TGCGCCAGCAGCCAAGTTATACTAGCGGGAGAGGGCGATGAGCAGTTCTTC. Translating it yields CASSQVILAGEGDEQFF.

As for this clonotype: This may arise from a read error, as a much more abundant clone is one base away. The V call is TRBV5-1, the J call TRBJ2-2; D is perhaps TRBD1 (7 bases). There are 14 residues in the CDR3. V lost 0 bases to trimming and J lost 6 bases, with 9 bases between them. CDR1 is SGHRS and CDR2 is YFSETQ in the germline V gene. The CDR3 sequence: CASSLVRGAGELFF. The CDR3 nucleotides are TGCGCCAGCAGCTTGGTCAGGGGGGCCGGGGAGCTGTTTTTT.

This clonotype was observed many times. This chain connects TRBV6-1 to TRBJ2-3, with 15 bases lining up with TRBD2. With V trimmed by 6 bases and J by 8 bases, 18 bases remained unmatched. This CDR3 contains 19 residues. The V gene's germline CDR1 is MNHNS and CDR2 SASEGT. Written as DNA, the CDR3 is TGTGCCAGCAGGAAAACGGTCCGGACTAGCGGGAGGGGGACGGGTACGCAGTATTTT. Translation: CASRKTVRTSGRGTGTQYF.

This clonotype was found many times. The chain links TRBV18 to TRBJ1-4, with 9 bases that match TRBD1. Looked up from germline, CDR1 is KGHSH and CDR2 is LQKENI. After removal of 2 bases from V and 10 bases from J, the junction contained 5 bases not matched to a gene. The CDR3 spans 14 residues. CDR3 sequence (DNA): TGTGCCAGCTCACCAAACGACAGGGGGGGAAAACTGTTTTTT. Amino acid sequence: CASSPNDRGGKLFF.

In the case of this clonotype: A much larger clone sits a single nucleotide away, making a read error possible. The chain uses TRBV5-1 and TRBJ2-7; D perhaps matches TRBD1 (6 bases). Trimming cost V 6 bases and J 0 bases, with 13 bases left between them. The CDR3 has 14 amino acids. Looked up from germline, CDR1 is SGHRS and CDR2 is YFSETQ. CDR3: CASTRRGSSYEQYF. CDR3 nucleotide sequence: TGCGCCAGCACTCGCAGGGGCTCCTCCTACGAGCAGTACTTC.

This clonotype appeared a few times. The chain joins TRBV6-1 to TRBJ2-1; tentatively, D is TRBD1 or TRBD2 (5 bases each). The CDR3 contains 16 residues. Trimming stripped 5 bases from V and 9 bases from J, with 23 bases between. CDR1 is MNHNS, CDR2 SASEGT, per germline. The CDR3 reads CASSYRLAASGGEQFF. CDR3 nucleotides: TGTGCCAGCAGTTACAGGCTTGCGGCATCTGGGGGTGAGCAGTTCTTC.

The chain couples TRBV12-3 or TRBV12-4 to TRBJ2-7, with a weak D call TRBD2 (7 bases). V dropped 7 bases and J dropped 7 bases, with 32 bases sitting between them. The CDR3 covers 18 residues. The CDR3 nucleotides read TGTGCCAGCACCCAAGGGGGGGCTCGTTGGGGTTTTTTACGAGAGCAGTACTTC. It specifies CASTQGGARWGFLREQYF.

This clonotype occurred many times. The rearrangement uses TRBV20-1 and TRBJ2-7, with TRBD2 matching 7 bases. Germline V lookup: CDR1 DFQATT, CDR2 SNEGSKA (reference sequence). Losses at the gene ends were 2 bases for V and 4 bases for J; bases not matched to a gene: 8. The CDR3 length is 14 residues. The CDR3 spells CSARKGASGYEQYF. The CDR3 DNA sequence: TGCAGTGCTAGAAAAGGGGCTAGCGGATACGAGCAGTACTTC.

This clonotype was observed a few times. CDR3 nucleotide sequence: TGTGCCAGCAGCTATACAGGTTTTGGTGGGACCCAGTACTTC. Protein sequence: CASSYTGFGGTQYF. The chain has TRBV7-9 and TRBJ2-5; a possible D gene is TRBD1 (5 bases). Germline V gene sequence: CDR1 SEHNR, CDR2 FQNEAQ (reference sequence). V lost 4 bases to trimming and J lost 7 bases, with 16 bases between them. The CDR3 length is 14 residues.

This clonotype was counted ten times or more. The CDR3 region has the DNA TGTGCCAGCAGCTCCCCGAGCCCACTAGCGGGAGGTGGGCACAATGAGCAGTTCTTC. Its protein product is CASSSPSPLAGGGHNEQFF. The rearrangement links TRBV7-9 to TRBJ2-1, with 12 bases lining up with TRBD2. Germline CDR1 is SEHNR and CDR2 is FQNEAQ (reference sequence). The CDR3 runs 19 residues. With 4 bases clipped from V and 5 bases from J, the junction kept 15 bases outside the gene matches.

The rearrangement joins TRBV15 to TRBJ2-3; D is unresolved. Trimming took 3 bases from V and 1 from J, leaving 5 bases between them. The CDR3 is made up of 13 amino acids. Germline CDR1 reads LNHNV; CDR2 reads YYDKDF (reference sequence). CDR3 sequence reads: CATSRSGTDTQYF. In DNA, the CDR3 is TGTGCCACCAGCAGGTCCGGCACAGATACGCAGTATTTT.

This clonotype was seen repeatedly, ten times or more. The chain is built from TRBV13 and TRBJ2-3; D gene uncertain. V lost 0 bases and J lost 3, with 7 bases in between. CDR1 is PRHDT, CDR2 FYEKMQ, per germline (reference sequence). The CDR3 extends over 14 amino acids. The chain's CDR3 is CASSLGLLTDTQYF. In DNA, the CDR3 is TGTGCCAGCAGCTTAGGCCTCTTGACAGATACGCAGTATTTT.

This clonotype came up many times. The chain links TRBV29-1 to TRBJ2-2; the match to TRBD1 covers 7 bases. V lost 5 bases and J lost 4; bases outside the gene matches: 1. CDR1 SQVTM and CDR2 ANQGSEA come from the germline V gene. The CDR3 loop spans 12 amino acids. CDR3 DNA: TGCAGCGTTTACAGGGGCACCGGGGAGCTGTTTTTT. This encodes CSVYRGTGELFF.